A selection of T cell receptor beta chains follows, all from one sample in a study of cytomegalovirus exposure and HLA in healthy donors. Sequencing was performed with immunoSEQ multiplex PCR; in TCRdb, only in-frame clones are kept and a portion is missing. The sample table sets out tens of thousands of clones. The material sequenced was PBMCs. The receptors originated from a man between 25 and 39 years old in good health and CMV-seropositive. Both conserved end residues are part of each CDR3. The order of the fields is V gene, D gene, J gene, CDR3 DNA, CDR3 protein. The D gene is left open where the match is weak.

TRBV7-9	TRBD1	TRBJ2-1	TGTGCCAGCAGCCTGGGGGACAGGGGCTACAATGAGCAGTTCTTC	CASSLGDRGYNEQFF
TRBV5-1	NA	TRBJ1-2	TGCGCCAGCAGCTTGGTTGAACGTCGGGGAGGCGGCTACACCTTC	CASSLVERRGGGYTF
TRBV4-1	NA	TRBJ2-7	TGCGCCAGCAGCCAAATTTCGGGTGAGCAGTACTTC	CASSQISGEQYF
TRBV5-1	NA	TRBJ2-4	TGCGCCAGCAGCTTGGAGGGGGACAACATTCAGTACTTC	CASSLEGDNIQYF
TRBV5-5	TRBD1	TRBJ2-5	TGTGCCAGCAGCTGGGGACCTGGGGCAGGGGGAGAGACCCAGTACTTC	CASSWGPGAGGETQYF
TRBV30	NA	TRBJ2-1	TGTGCCTGGAGACAGGAAGAGTTGGAGCAGTTCTTC	CAWRQEELEQFF
TRBV2	NA	TRBJ2-7	TGTGCCAGCAACCCGACATTTGCCTACGAGCAGTACTTC	CASNPTFAYEQYF
TRBV13	TRBD1	TRBJ2-7	TGTGCCAGCAGATCGACAGGGAACGAGCAGTACTTC	CASRSTGNEQYF
TRBV7-6	TRBD1	TRBJ2-3	TGTGCCAGCAGCTTCCGGGACAGGGTGACAGATACGCAGTATTTT	CASSFRDRVTDTQYF
TRBV6-1	NA	TRBJ1-2	TGTGCCAGCAGTGAAGAATATAACTATGGCTACACCTTC	CASSEEYNYGYTF
TRBV4-2	TRBD2	TRBJ2-7	TGTGCCAGCAGCCTAGGGACTAGCCGCGCCTACGAGCAGTACTTC	CASSLGTSRAYEQYF
TRBV6-4	TRBD2	TRBJ2-1	TGTGCCAGCAGTGAGCGGGAGGGCTCCGACAATGAGCAGTTCTTC	CASSEREGSDNEQFF
TRBV13	NA	TRBJ2-7	TGTGCCAGCAGCCAGGGGTCTTTCTCCTACGAGCAGTACTTC	CASSQGSFSYEQYF
TRBV6-6	NA	TRBJ2-1	TGTGCCAGCAGTCCGACTCCAAACTCCGACAATGAGCAGTTCTTC	CASSPTPNSDNEQFF
TRBV6-1	NA	TRBJ2-3	TGTGCCAGCAGTGAATTGGGGGGGGCGGATACGCAGTATTTT	CASSELGGADTQYF
TRBV5-1	TRBD1	TRBJ1-1	TGCGCCAGCAGCTTGGGAGGGACAGGGAAGAACACTGAAGCTTTCTTT	CASSLGGTGKNTEAFF
TRBV30	TRBD1	TRBJ1-6	TGTGCCTGGAGTGTACAGGGGGCCAATTCACACCTACACTTT	CAWSVQGANSHLHF
TRBV5-5	TRBD1	TRBJ1-5	TGTGCCAGCAGCTCAGAGACAGGGAGGAATCAGCCCCAGCATTTT	CASSSETGRNQPQHF
TRBV7-9	TRBD1	TRBJ2-5	TGTGCCAGCAGCTTCCGGGACAGGGTAGAGACCCAGTACTTC	CASSFRDRVETQYF
TRBV6-1	TRBD1	TRBJ1-1	TGTGCCAGCAGTAACGGACAGGGAAACACTGAAGCTTTCTTT	CASSNGQGNTEAFF
TRBV29-1	NA	TRBJ2-3	TGCAGCGGCAAAAGGGGGTCTAGCACAGATACGCAGTATTTT	CSGKRGSSTDTQYF
TRBV2	NA	TRBJ2-1	TGTGCCAGCAGTGAGTCGTACGGGTCAAATGAGCAGTTCTTC	CASSESYGSNEQFF